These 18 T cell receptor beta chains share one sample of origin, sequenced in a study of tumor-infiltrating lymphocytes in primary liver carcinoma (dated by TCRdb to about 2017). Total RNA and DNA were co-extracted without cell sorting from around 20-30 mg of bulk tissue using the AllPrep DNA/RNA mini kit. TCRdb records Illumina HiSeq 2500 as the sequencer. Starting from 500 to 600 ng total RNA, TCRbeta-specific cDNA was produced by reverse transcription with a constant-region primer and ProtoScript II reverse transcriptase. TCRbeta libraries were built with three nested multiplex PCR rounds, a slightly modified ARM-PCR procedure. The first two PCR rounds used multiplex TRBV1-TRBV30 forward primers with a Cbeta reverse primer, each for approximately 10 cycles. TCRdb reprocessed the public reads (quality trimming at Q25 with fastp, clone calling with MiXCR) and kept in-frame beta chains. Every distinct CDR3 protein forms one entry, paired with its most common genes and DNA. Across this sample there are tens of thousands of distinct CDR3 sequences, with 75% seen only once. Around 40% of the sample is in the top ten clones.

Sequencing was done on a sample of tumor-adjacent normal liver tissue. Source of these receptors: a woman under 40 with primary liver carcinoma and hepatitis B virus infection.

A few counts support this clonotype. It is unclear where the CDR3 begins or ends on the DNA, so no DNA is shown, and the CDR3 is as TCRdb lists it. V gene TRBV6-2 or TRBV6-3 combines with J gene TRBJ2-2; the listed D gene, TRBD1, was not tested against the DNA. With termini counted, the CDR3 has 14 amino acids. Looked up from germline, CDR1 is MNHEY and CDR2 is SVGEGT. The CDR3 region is CAAVTGPGPGSCFF.

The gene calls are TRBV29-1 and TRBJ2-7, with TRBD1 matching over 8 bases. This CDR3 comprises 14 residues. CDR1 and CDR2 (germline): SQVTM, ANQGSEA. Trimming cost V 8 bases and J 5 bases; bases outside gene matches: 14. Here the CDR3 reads CSTAPGQDLHEQYF. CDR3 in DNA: TGCAGCACCGCCCCGGGACAGGACCTGCACGAGCAGTACTTC.

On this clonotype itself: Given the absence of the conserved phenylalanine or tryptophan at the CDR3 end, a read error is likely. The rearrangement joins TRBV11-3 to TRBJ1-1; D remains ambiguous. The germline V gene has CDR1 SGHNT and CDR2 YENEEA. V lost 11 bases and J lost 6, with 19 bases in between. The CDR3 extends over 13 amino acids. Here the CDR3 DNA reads TGTGCCGGCTCTACAAGGCTGGCGGCTGAAGCTTTCTCT. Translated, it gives CAGSTRLAAEAFS.

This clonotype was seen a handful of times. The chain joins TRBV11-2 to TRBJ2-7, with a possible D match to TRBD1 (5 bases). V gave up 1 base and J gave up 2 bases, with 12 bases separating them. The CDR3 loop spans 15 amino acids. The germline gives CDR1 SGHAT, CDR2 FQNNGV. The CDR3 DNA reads TGTGCCAGCAGCTTAGCCAGGGAAGTGGCCTACGAGCAGTACTTC. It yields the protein CASSLAREVAYEQYF.

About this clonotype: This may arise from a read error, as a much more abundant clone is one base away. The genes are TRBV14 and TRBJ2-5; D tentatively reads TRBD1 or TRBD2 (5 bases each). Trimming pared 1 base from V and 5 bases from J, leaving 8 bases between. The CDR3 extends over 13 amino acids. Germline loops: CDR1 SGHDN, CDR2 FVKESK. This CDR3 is CASSQAGQETQYF. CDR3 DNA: TGTGCCAGCAGCCAAGCGGGGCAGGAGACCCAGTACTTC.

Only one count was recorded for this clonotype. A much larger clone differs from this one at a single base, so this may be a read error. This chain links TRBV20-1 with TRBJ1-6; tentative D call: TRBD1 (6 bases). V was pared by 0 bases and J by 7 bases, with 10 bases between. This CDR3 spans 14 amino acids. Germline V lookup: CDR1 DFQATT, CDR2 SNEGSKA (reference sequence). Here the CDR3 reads CSARDFGGNSPLHF. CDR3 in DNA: TGCAGTGCTAGAGATTTTGGGGGCAATTCACCCCTCCACTTT.

CDR3 bases: TGTCCCACCAGCTTGGTACACAGAGTCACCGGGGAGCTGTTTTTT. Residues: CPTSLVHRVTGELFF. The rearrangement uses TRBV5-6 and TRBJ2-2; D unclear. This CDR3 spans 15 amino acids. From germline, CDR1 is SGHDT and CDR2 YYEEEE.

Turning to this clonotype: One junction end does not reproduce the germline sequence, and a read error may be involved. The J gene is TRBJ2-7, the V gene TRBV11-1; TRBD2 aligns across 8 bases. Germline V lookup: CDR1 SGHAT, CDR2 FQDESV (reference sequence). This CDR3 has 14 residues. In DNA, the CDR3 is TGTGACAGCAACTTAGGACTAGCTTCCTACGAGCAGTATTTC. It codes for CDSNLGLASYEQYF.

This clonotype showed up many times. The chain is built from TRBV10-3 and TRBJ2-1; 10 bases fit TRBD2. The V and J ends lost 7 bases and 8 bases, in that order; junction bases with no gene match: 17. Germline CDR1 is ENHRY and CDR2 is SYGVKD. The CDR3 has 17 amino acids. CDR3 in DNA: TGTGCCATCAAGGGGGACGCTAGCGGGAGAAGTCTCGATGAGCAGTTCTTC. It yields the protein CAIKGDASGRSLDEQFF.

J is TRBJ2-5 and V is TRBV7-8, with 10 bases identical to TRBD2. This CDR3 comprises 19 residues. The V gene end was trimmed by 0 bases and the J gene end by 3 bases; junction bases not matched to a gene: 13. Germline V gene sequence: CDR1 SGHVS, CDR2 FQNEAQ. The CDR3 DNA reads TGTGCCAGCAGCTTAGCGCTCGCCACAACTAGCGGGATTAAAGAGACCCAGTACTTC. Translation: CASSLALATTSGIKETQYF.

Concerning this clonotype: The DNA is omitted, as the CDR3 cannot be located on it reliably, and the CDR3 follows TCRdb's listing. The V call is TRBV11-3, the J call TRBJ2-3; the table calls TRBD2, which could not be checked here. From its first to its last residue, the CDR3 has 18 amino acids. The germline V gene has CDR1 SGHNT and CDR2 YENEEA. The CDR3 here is CASSLSFGAGARHRYAVF.

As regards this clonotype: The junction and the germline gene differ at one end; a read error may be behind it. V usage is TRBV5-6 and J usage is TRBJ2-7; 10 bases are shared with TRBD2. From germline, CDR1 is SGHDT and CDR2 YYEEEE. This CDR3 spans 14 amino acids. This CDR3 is CASSLSLAGDVQHF. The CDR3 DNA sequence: TGTGCCAGCAGCTTGAGTCTAGCGGGAGACGTACAGCACTTC. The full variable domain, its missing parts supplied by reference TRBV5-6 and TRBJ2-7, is DAGVTQSPTHLIKTRGQQVTLRCSPKSGHDTVSWYQQALGQGPQFIFQYYEEEERQRGNFPDRFSGHQFPNYSSELNVNALLLGDSALYLCASSLSLAGDVQHFGPGTRLTVT.

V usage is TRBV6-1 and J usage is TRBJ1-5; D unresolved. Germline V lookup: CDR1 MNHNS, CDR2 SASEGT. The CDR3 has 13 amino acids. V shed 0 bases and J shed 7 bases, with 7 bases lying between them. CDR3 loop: CASSEAEVQPQHF. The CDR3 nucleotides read TGTGCCAGCAGTGAAGCCGAGGTGCAGCCCCAGCATTTT.

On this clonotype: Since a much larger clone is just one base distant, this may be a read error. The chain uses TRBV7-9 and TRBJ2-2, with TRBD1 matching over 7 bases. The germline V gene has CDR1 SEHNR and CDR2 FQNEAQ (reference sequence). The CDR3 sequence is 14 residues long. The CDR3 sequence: CTSSRQGNTGELFF. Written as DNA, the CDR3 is TGTACCAGCAGCCGACAGGGTAACACCGGGGAGCTGTTTTTT.

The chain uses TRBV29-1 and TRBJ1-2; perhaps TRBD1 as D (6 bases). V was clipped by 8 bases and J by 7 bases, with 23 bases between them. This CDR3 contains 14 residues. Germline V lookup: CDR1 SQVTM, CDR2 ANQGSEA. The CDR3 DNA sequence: TGCAGCATTGCTAGGACAGTGAACTTGGGTGGCTACACCTTC. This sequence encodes CSIARTVNLGGYTF.

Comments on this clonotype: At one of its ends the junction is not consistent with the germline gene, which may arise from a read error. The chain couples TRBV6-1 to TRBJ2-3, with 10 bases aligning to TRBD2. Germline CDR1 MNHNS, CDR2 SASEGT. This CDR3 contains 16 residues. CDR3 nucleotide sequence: TGTGCCAGCTGTGGAAGGATAGCGGGAGGAGCAGATATGCAGTATTTT. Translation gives CASCGRIAGGADMQYF.

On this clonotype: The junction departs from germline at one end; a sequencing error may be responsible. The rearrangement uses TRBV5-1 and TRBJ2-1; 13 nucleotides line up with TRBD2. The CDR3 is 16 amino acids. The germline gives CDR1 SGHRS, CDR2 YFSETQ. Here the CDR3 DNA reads TGCGCCAGCAGCTTGGCCACTAGCGGGAGGGGCAATGGGCAGTTCTTC. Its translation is CASSLATSGRGNGQFF.

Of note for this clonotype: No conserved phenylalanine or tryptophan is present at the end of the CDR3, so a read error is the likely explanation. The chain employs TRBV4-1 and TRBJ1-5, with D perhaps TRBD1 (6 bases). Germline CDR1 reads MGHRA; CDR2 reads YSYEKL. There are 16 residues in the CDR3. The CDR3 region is CASTQTPQGRNQPQHS. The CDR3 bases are TGCGCCAGCACCCAAACCCCACAGGGCCGCAATCAGCCCCAGCATTCT.